This TCR beta chain was sequenced in a study of blood T cell repertoires in COVID-19. Here immunoSEQ multiplex PCR was the method, and the copy in TCRdb shows in-frame clones only, minus some. Of some 220,000 clones in the sample, about 82% were seen once. There are 14 residues in the CDR3. Germline CDR1 and CDR2: SGHNT and YENEEA. The V and J ends lost 5 bases and 5 bases respectively, with 15 bases between them. The chain has TRBV11-3 and TRBJ1-1; TRBD1 might be the D (6 bases). Sequencing was performed on peripheral blood. The source is a woman aged 70-85 years with COVID-19, enrolled during active disease. The CDR3 nucleotides are TGTGCCAGCAGCGTTCAGACAGGATTGACTGAAGCTTTCTTT. It yields the protein CASSVQTGLTEAFF.